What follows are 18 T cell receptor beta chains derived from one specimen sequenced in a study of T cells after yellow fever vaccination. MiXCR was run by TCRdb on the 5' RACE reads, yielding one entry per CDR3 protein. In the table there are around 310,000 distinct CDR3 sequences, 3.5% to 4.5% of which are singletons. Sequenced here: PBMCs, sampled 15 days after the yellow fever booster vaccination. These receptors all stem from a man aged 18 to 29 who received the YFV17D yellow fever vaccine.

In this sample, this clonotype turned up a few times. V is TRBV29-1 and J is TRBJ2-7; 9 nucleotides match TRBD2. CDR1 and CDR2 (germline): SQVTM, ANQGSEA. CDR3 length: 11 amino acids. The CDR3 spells CRLGRGGEQYV. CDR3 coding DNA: TGCAGACTCGGGCGGGGGGGCGAGCAGTACGTC.

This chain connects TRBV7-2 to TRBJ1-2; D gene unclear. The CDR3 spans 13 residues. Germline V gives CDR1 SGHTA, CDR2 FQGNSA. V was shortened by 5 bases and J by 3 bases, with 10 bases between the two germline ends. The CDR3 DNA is TGTGCCAGCAGCCTAAATCAGGACTATGGCTACACCTTC. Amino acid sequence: CASSLNQDYGYTF.

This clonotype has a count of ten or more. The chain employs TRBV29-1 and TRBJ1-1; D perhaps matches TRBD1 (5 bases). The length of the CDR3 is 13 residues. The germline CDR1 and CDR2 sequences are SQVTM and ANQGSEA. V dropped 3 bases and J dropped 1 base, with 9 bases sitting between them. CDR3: CSVEGRRNTEAFF. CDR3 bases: TGCAGCGTTGAGGGACGGAGGAACACTGAAGCTTTCTTT. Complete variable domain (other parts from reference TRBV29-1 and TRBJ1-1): SAVISQKPSRDICQRGTSLTIQCQVDSQVTMMFWYRQQPGQSLTLIATANQGSEATYESGFVIDKFPISRPNLTFSTLTVSNMSPEDSSIYLCSVEGRRNTEAFFGQGTRLTVV.

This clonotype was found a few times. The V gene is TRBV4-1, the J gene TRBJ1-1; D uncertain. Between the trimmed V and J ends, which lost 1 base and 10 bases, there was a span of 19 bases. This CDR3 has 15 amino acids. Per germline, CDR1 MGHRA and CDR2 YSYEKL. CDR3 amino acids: CASSQGRAVDFVAFF. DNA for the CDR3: TGCGCCAGCAGCCAAGGAAGGGCTGTGGACTTCGTAGCTTTCTTT.

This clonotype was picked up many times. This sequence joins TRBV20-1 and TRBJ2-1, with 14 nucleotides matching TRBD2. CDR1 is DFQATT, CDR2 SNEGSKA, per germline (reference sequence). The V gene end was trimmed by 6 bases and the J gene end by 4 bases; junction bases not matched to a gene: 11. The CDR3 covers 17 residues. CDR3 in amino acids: CSADGTSGGGRYNEQFF. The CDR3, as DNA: TGCAGTGCCGACGGGACTAGCGGGGGAGGCCGATACAATGAGCAGTTCTTC.

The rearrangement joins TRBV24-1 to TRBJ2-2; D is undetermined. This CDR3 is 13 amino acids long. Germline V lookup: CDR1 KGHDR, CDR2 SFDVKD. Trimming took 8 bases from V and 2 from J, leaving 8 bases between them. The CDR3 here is CATTGPNTGELFF. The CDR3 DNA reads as TGTGCCACCACGGGTCCTAACACCGGGGAGCTGTTTTTT.

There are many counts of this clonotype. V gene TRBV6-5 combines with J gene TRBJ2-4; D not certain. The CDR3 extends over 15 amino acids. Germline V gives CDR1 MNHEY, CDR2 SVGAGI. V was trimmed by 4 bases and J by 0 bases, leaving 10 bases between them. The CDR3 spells CASSSEFVAKNIQYF. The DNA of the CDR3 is TGTGCCAGCAGTTCCGAATTCGTAGCCAAAAACATTCAGTACTTC.

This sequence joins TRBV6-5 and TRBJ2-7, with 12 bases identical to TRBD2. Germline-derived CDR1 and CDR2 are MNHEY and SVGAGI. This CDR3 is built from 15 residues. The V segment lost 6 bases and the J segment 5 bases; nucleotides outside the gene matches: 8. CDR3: CASRSSLAGGDEQYF. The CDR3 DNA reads TGTGCCAGCAGATCCTCCCTAGCGGGGGGGGACGAGCAGTACTTC.

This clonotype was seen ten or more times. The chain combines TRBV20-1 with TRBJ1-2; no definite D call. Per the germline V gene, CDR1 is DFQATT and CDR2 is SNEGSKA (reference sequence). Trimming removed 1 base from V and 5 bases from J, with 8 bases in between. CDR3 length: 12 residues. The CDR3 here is CSARARPYGYTF. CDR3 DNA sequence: TGCAGTGCTAGAGCCCGCCCTTATGGCTACACCTTC.

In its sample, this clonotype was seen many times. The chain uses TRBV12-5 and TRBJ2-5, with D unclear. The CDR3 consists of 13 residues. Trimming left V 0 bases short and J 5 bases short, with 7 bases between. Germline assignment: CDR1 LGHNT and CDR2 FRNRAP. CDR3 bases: TGTGCTAGTGGTTTGGTAAAGCCGGAGACCCAGTACTTC. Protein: CASGLVKPETQYF.

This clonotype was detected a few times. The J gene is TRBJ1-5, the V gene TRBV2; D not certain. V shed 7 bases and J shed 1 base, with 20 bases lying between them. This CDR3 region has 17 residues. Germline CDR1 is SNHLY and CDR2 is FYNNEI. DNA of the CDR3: TGTGCCAGCAATGGAAACCCGCCCTTCGGGAGCAATCAGCCCCAGCATTTT. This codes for CASNGNPPFGSNQPQHF.

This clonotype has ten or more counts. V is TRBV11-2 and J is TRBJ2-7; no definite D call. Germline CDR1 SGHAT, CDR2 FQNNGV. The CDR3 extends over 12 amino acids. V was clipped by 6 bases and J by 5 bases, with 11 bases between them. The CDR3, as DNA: TGTGCCAGCAGTCGTCTCCCCGACGAGCAGTACTTC. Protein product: CASSRLPDEQYF.

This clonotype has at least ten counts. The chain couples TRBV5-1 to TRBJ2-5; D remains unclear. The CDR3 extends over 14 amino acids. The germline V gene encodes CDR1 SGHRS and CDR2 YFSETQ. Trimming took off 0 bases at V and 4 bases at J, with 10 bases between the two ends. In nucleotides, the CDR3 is TGCGCCAGCAGCTTGGGGCCGGCAGGAGAGACCCAGTACTTC. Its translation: CASSLGPAGETQYF.

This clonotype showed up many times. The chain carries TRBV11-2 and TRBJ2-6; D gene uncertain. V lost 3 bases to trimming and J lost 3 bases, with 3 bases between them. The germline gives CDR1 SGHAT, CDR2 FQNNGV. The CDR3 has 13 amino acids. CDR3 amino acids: CASSFRGANVLTF. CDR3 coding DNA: TGTGCCAGCAGCTTCCGTGGGGCCAACGTCCTGACTTTC.

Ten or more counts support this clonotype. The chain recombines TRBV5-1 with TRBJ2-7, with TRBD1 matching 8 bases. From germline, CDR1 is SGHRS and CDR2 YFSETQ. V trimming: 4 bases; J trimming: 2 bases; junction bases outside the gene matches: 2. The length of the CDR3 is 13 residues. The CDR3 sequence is CASSRDRTYEQYF. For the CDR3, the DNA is TGCGCCAGCAGCCGGGACAGGACCTACGAGCAGTACTTC.

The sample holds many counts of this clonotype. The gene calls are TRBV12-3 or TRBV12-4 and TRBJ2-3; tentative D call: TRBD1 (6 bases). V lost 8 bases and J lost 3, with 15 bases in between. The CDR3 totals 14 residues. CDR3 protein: CASQRGSRTDTQYF. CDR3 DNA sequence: TGTGCCAGCCAAAGGGGGAGCCGGACAGATACGCAGTATTTT.

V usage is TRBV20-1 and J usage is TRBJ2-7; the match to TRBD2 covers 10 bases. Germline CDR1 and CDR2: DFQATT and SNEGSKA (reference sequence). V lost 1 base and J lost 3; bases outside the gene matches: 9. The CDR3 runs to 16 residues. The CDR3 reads CSARVESSGGFYEQYF. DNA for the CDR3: TGCAGTGCTAGAGTAGAGTCTAGCGGGGGCTTCTACGAGCAGTACTTC.

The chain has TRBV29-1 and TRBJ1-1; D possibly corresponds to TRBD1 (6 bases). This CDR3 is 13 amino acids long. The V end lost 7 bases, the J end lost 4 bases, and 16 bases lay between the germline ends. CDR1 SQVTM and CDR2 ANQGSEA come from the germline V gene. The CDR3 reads CSETRGSGTEAFF. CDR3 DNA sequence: TGCAGCGAGACGAGGGGGTCGGGCACTGAAGCTTTCTTT. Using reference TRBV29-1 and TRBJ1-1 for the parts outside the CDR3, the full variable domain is SAVISQKPSRDICQRGTSLTIQCQVDSQVTMMFWYRQQPGQSLTLIATANQGSEATYESGFVIDKFPISRPNLTFSTLTVSNMSPEDSSIYLCSETRGSGTEAFFGQGTRLTVV.